This is a list of T cell receptor beta chains from one sample in a study of cytomegalovirus exposure and HLA in healthy donors. The data were produced by immunoSEQ multiplex PCR, yet TCRdb's version contains in-frame clones alone and is incomplete. The sample carries some 130,000 clones, 65% to 70% recorded once. The sequencing input was PBMCs. These TCRs come from a human donor in good health. Each CDR3 is given with its conserved first and last residue. The D gene is left open where the match is weak. The size entry is marked missing in some rows and otherwise reads once, few, many or a size class.

cdr3_aa cdr3_nt v_call d_call clone_size j_call
CASSQDPSGNYEQYF TGTGCCAGCAGCCAAGATCCTAGCGGGAACTACGAGCAGTACTTC TRBV4-2 TRBD2 - TRBJ2-7
CASSLAGSRRGNTIYF TGCGCCAGCAGCTTGGCTGGGTCCCGGCGGGGAAACACCATATATTTT TRBV5-1 - - TRBJ1-3
CASSAGADEKLFF TGCGCCAGCAGCGCTGGGGCGGATGAAAAACTGTTTTTT TRBV5-1 - - TRBJ1-4
CASSELYEQYF TGTGCCAGCAGTGAGCTCTACGAGCAGTACTTC TRBV2 - - TRBJ2-7
CASSPGTTYGELFF TGTGCCAGCAGCCCCGGGACAACGTACGGGGAGCTGTTTTTT TRBV5-5 - few TRBJ2-2
CASSVRDSGEQYF TGTGCCAGCAGCGTCCGGGACAGCGGAGAGCAGTACTTC TRBV9 TRBD1 few TRBJ2-7
CASSVGQGSTGELFF TGTGCCAGCAGCGTGGGCCAGGGTAGCACCGGGGAGCTGTTTTTT TRBV9 - - TRBJ2-2
CASSLGALNQPQHF TGTGCCAGCAGTTTAGGGGCACTCAATCAGCCCCAGCATTTT TRBV28 - - TRBJ1-5
CASSLFPRGQTRDTQYF TGTGCCAGCAGTTTATTTCCACGGGGACAGACTCGAGATACGCAGTATTTT TRBV28 TRBD1 - TRBJ2-3
CASSLTGQGGNEQFF TGTGCCAGCAGCTTAACTGGCCAGGGGGGCAATGAGCAGTTCTTC TRBV7-3 - - TRBJ2-1
CASSLTTGNTEAFF TGTGCCAGCAGCTTAACGACGGGGAACACTGAAGCTTTCTTT TRBV11-2 - few TRBJ1-1
CASNLAASSYNEQFF TGTGCCAGCAACCTAGCTGCGAGCTCCTACAATGAGCAGTTCTTC TRBV27 - - TRBJ2-1
CASSLSDRGFFGQPQHF TGTGCCAGCAGCTTATCGGACAGGGGATTTTTCGGTCAGCCCCAGCATTTT TRBV13 TRBD1 few TRBJ1-5
CASSFNSGNNSPLHF TGCGCCAGCAGCTTCAACTCAGGGAATAATTCACCCCTCCACTTT TRBV5-1 - - TRBJ1-6
CASSLGGAGSNEQFF TGTGCCAGCAGTCTTGGCGGGGCTGGGTCCAATGAGCAGTTCTTC TRBV5-4 - - TRBJ2-1
CASRLGTRGAKNIQYF TGTGCCAGCAGGTTGGGGACCAGGGGGGCCAAAAACATTCAGTACTTC TRBV28 TRBD1 - TRBJ2-4
CASSLPPRGDLQFF TGTGCCAGCAGCCTCCCCCCTCGGGGAGACCTTCAGTTCTTC TRBV11-3 - - TRBJ2-1
CSAPAARGYTF TGCAGTGCCCCCGCTGCGCGTGGCTACACCTTC TRBV20-1 - - TRBJ1-2
CASAQGTSGSELFF TGTGCCAGCGCCCAAGGGACTAGCGGGTCGGAGCTGTTTTTT TRBV19 TRBD2 - TRBJ2-2
CASSLGSLTGAEQYF TGTGCCAGCAGCTTAGGCTCGTTGACAGGGGCCGAGCAGTACTTC TRBV7-2 TRBD1 - TRBJ2-7
CASRRSLYNSPLHF TGTGCCAGCAGGAGATCCCTTTATAATTCACCCCTCCACTTT TRBV6-5 - - TRBJ1-6